This T cell receptor (beta chain) originates from a study of blood T cell repertoires in COVID-19. TCRdb keeps only in-frame clones here, not all; method: immunoSEQ multiplex PCR. The table lists 330,000 or so clones, 80% to 90% of them singletons. In regard to this clone: Other DNA sequences in this specimen translate into the identical CDR3.

Participants, about 18 to 90 years old, spanned more than 20 US areas. Cohorts were determined from participant-reported clinical history. Input material: PBMCs or T cells enriched from blood (not recorded which). The clonotype was recovered from a man aged 25-45 years who had recovered from COVID-19.

The CDR3 region is CASSLGGQGNYGYTF. Written as DNA, the CDR3 is TGTGCCAGCAGCTTAGGGGGACAGGGTAACTATGGCTACACCTTC. The chain joins TRBV5-5 to TRBJ1-2, with 9 positions matching TRBD1. The CDR3 totals 15 residues. V was clipped by 2 bases and J by 1 base; unmatched bases: 3. Germline CDR1 is SGHKS and CDR2 is YYEKEE (reference sequence).